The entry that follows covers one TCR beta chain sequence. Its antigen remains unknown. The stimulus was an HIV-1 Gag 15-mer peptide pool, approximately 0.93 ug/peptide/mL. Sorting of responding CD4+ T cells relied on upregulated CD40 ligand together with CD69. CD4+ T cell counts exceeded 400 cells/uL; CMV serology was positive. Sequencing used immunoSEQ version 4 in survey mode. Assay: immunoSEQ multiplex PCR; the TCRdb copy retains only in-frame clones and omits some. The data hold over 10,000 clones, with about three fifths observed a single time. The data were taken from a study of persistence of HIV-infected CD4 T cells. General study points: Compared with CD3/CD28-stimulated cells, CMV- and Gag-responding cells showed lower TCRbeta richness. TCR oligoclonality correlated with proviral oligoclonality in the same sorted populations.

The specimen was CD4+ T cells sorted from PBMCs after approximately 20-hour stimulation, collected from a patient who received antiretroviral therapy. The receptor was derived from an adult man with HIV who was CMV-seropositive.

CDR3 amino acids: CASSIGTGRADTQYF. CDR3 sequence (DNA): TGTGCCAGCAGCATAGGGACAGGCAGGGCAGATACGCAGTATTTT. The rearrangement joins TRBV7-9 to TRBJ2-3; 8 nucleotides match TRBD1. The CDR3 is made up of 15 amino acids. Germline CDR1 is SEHNR and CDR2 is FQNEAQ (reference sequence). The trim removed 5 bases at V and 4 bases at J, leaving 8 bases unmatched.